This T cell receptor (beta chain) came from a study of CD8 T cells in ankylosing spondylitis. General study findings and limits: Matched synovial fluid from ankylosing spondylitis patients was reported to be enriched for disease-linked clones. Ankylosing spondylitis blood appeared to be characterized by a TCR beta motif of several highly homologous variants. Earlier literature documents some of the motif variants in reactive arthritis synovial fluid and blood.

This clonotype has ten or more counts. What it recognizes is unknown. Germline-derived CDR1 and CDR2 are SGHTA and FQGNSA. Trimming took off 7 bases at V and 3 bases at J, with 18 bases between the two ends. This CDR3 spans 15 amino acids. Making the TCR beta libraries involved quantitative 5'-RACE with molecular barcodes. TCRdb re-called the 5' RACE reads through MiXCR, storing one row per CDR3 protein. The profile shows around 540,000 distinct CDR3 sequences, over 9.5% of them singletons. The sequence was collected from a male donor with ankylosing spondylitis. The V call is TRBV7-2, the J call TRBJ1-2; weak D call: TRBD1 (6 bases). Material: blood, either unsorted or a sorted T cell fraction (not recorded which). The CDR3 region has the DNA TGTGCCAGCACTCCTACGACAGGAGCCTACTATGGCTACACCTTC. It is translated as CASTPTTGAYYGYTF.